Each of the 23 T cell receptor beta chains below was sequenced from the same sample in a study of blood T cell repertoires in COVID-19. Sequencing used immunoSEQ multiplex PCR; TCRdb keeps in-frame clones, though not all of them. This table holds 40,000 to 60,000 clones, 86% found once. Source material: peripheral blood. These receptors all come from a human donor in a cohort sampled during active COVID-19.

This clone was counted a single time. The chain joins TRBV9 to TRBJ1-2; D is uncertain. Germline V gene sequence: CDR1 SGDLS, CDR2 YYNGEE. V was pared by 3 bases and J by 7 bases, with 10 bases between. The CDR3 has 12 amino acids. This CDR3 reads CASSAPFPGYTF. The CDR3 nucleotides read TGTGCCAGCAGCGCCCCCTTCCCTGGCTACACCTTC.

This clone came up a few times. The chain is built from TRBV12-5 and TRBJ2-7, with 10 bases matching TRBD1. J lost 3 bases, V lost 1 base, and 3 bases had no gene match. The CDR3 covers 15 residues. Looked up from germline, CDR1 is LGHNT and CDR2 is FRNRAP. CDR3 region: CASGLGRDRGYEQYF. The CDR3 DNA sequence: TGTGCTAGTGGTTTGGGGAGGGACAGGGGCTACGAGCAGTACTTC. The complete variable domain, with remaining parts taken from reference TRBV12-5 and TRBJ2-7, reads DARVTQTPRHKVTEMGQEVTMRCQPILGHNTVFWYRQTMMQGLELLAYFRNRAPLDDSGMPKDRFSAEMPDATLATLKIQPSEPRDSAVYFCASGLGRDRGYEQYFGPGTRLTVT.

The chain employs TRBV18 and TRBJ1-3; 7 positions agree with TRBD1. The germline gives CDR1 KGHSH, CDR2 LQKENI. This CDR3 contains 14 residues. Trimming took 3 bases from V and 4 from J; bases not matched to a gene: 3. The CDR3 nucleotides read TGTGCCAGCTCACCCCTACAGGGGGGAAACACCATATATTTT. Its translation: CASSPLQGGNTIYF.

This chain links TRBV23-1 with TRBJ2-4; D is possibly TRBD2 (7 bases). TRBV23-1 is assigned to the ORF class and has an uncertain function. The CDR3 is made up of 14 amino acids. V was clipped by 4 bases and J by 4 bases, with 11 bases between them. The CDR3 nucleotides are TGCGCCAGCAGTCGAGGGGGGGCGAAAAACATTCAGTACTTC. Translating it yields CASSRGGAKNIQYF.

This clone was picked up one time. The chain's CDR3 is CASSLLADTQYF. CDR3 bases: TGTGCCAGCAGCTTACTTGCAGATACGCAGTATTTT. The chain couples TRBV7-2 to TRBJ2-3, with D hard to call. CDR3 length: 12 amino acids. Trimming shortened V by 2 bases and J by 4 bases, and 4 bases separated the two germline ends. In germline, CDR1 is SGHTA, CDR2 FQGNSA.

A remark on this clone: The identical CDR3 is also encoded by other nucleotide sequences in the sample. The chain recombines TRBV2 with TRBJ1-4, with 9 nucleotides matching TRBD1. The CDR3 extends over 15 amino acids. The germline V gene encodes CDR1 SNHLY and CDR2 FYNNEI. The V segment lost 5 bases and the J segment 3 bases; nucleotides outside the gene matches: 4. CDR3 sequence reads: CASSNRGPPNEKLFF. CDR3 nucleotides: TGTGCCAGCAGTAACAGGGGGCCGCCTAATGAAAAACTGTTTTTT.

V and J are TRBV29-1 and TRBJ2-7; perhaps TRBD1 as D (6 bases). The V gene's germline CDR1 is SQVTM and CDR2 ANQGSEA. The CDR3 length is 14 residues. With 4 bases removed from V and 1 base from J, the gap between germline ends came to 14 bases. The CDR3 DNA reads as TGCAGCGTTGCCGGACAGAGCTTATCCTACGAGCAGTACTTC. This codes for CSVAGQSLSYEQYF.

This sequence joins TRBV5-1 and TRBJ1-1; TRBD1 matches at 7 bases. The J segment lost 4 bases and the V segment lost 3 bases, leaving 6 bases of the junction unmatched. The germline V gene has CDR1 SGHRS and CDR2 YFSETQ. CDR3 length: 14 residues. CDR3 DNA: TGCGCCAGCAGCTCTGACAGGGCAACCACTGAAGCTTTCTTT. The encoded protein is CASSSDRATTEAFF.

This chain joins TRBV21-1 and TRBJ1-2. TRBV21-1 is tagged as a pseudogene. The CDR3 totals 15 residues. The DNA for the CDR3 is TGTGCCAGCACCAAGCGGGACGGCCAGAACTATGGCTACACCTTC. Translated, it gives CASTKRDGQNYGYTF.

The rearrangement uses TRBV11-2 and TRBJ1-1, with 7 bases matching TRBD1. Trimming removed 5 bases from V and 4 bases from J; junction bases left unmatched: 7. The CDR3 is made up of 14 amino acids. The germline V gene encodes CDR1 SGHAT and CDR2 FQNNGV. CDR3 amino acids: CASSRQQGSTEAFF. The CDR3 coding sequence is TGTGCCAGCAGCCGACAACAGGGGAGCACTGAAGCTTTCTTT.

CDR3 DNA: TGCGCCAGCAGCGTAATACCGGGAGGCCCTGAAGCTTTCTTT. This translates into CASSVIPGGPEAFF. The rearrangement uses TRBV5-1 and TRBJ1-1, with D hard to call. V was pared by 4 bases and J by 6 bases, with 16 bases between. From germline, CDR1 is SGHRS and CDR2 YFSETQ. The CDR3 runs 14 residues. Based on the CDR3 plus reference TRBV5-1 and TRBJ1-1, the full variable domain is KAGVTQTPRYLIKTRGQQVTLSCSPISGHRSVSWYQQTPGQGLQFLFEYFSETQRNKGNFPGRFSGRQFSNSRSEMNVSTLELGDSALYLCASSVIPGGPEAFFGQGTRLTVV.

The chain couples TRBV7-2 to TRBJ1-4; D is possibly TRBD1 (6 bases). Between the trimmed V and J ends, which lost 5 bases and 4 bases, there was a span of 11 bases. CDR1 is SGHTA, CDR2 FQGNSA, per germline. CDR3 length: 14 residues. The CDR3 is CASSDGQLNEKLFF. The CDR3 nucleotides are TGTGCCAGCAGCGACGGACAGCTTAATGAAAAACTGTTTTTT.

This clone was counted a few times. The chain couples TRBV5-1 to TRBJ2-3, with 9 bases lining up with TRBD1. Germline V gene lookup returns CDR1 SGHRS and CDR2 YFSETQ. The CDR3 has 16 amino acids. Unmatched junction bases numbered 10, after V lost 4 bases and J lost 4 bases. The CDR3 coding sequence is TGCGCCAGCAGCACGGGACAGGGTAAGGTGGCAGATACGCAGTATTTT. This translates into CASSTGQGKVADTQYF.

This chain links TRBV10-3 with TRBJ2-1; 14 nucleotides align to TRBD2. CDR1 ENHRY and CDR2 SYGVKD come from the germline V gene. CDR3 length equals 16 residues. With 7 bases clipped from V and 7 bases from J, the junction kept 9 bases outside the gene matches. The CDR3: CAITPGTSGSINEQFF. The CDR3 DNA reads TGTGCCATCACCCCCGGGACTAGCGGGAGTATTAATGAGCAGTTCTTC.

The V call is TRBV2, the J call TRBJ1-4; D is unclear. The germline V gene encodes CDR1 SNHLY and CDR2 FYNNEI. This CDR3 is 14 amino acids long. V was cut by 5 bases and J by 0 bases, with 7 bases left in between. CDR3 bases: TGTGCCAGCAGTCACAAACCAACTAATGAAAAACTGTTTTTT. Its translation: CASSHKPTNEKLFF.

The rearrangement uses TRBV6-2 or TRBV6-3 and TRBJ1-2; possible D gene TRBD1, 5 bases. CDR1 is MNHEY, CDR2 SVGEGT, per germline. V shed 2 bases and J shed 6 bases, with 16 bases lying between them. This CDR3 is built from 15 residues. The CDR3 sequence is CASSYTDSDVDGYTF. The DNA of the CDR3 is TGTGCCAGCAGTTACACCGACAGCGACGTTGATGGCTACACCTTC.

The genes are TRBV18 and TRBJ2-7, with 11 bases lining up with TRBD1. The CDR3 is 14 amino acids. The V segment lost 3 bases and the J segment 4 bases; nucleotides outside the gene matches: 2. Germline V gene sequence: CDR1 KGHSH, CDR2 LQKENI. CDR3 residues: CASSPGQGDYEQYF. In DNA, the CDR3 is TGTGCCAGCTCACCGGGACAGGGGGATTACGAGCAGTACTTC. Supplemented by reference TRBV18 and TRBJ2-7, the full variable domain reads NAGVMQNPRHLVRRRGQEARLRCSPMKGHSHVYWYRQLPEEGLKFMVYLQKENIIDESGMPKERFSAEFPKEGPSILRIQQVVRGDSAAYFCASSPGQGDYEQYFGPGTRLTVT.

This clone has just one count. The chain links TRBV19 to TRBJ2-3, with TRBD2 matching 9 bases. Germline-derived CDR1 and CDR2 are LNHDA and SQIVND (reference sequence). Trimming at V came to 3 bases and at J to 5 bases, leaving 18 bases not matched to a gene. The CDR3 consists of 19 residues. CDR3 protein: CASSMVGPSLAGSVDTQYF. The CDR3 DNA reads TGTGCCAGTAGTATGGTGGGGCCTTCTCTAGCGGGGTCTGTAGATACGCAGTATTTT.

V and J are TRBV21-1 and TRBJ1-2; the D call TRBD1 from the table was never checked on the DNA. TRBV21-1 is a listed pseudogene. CDR3 length: 14 amino acids. The CDR3 nucleotides read TGTGCCAGCAGCACTACCGGGACAGGTTATGGCTACACCTTC. Translation: CASSTTGTGYGYTF.

V is TRBV20-1 and J is TRBJ1-1, with a tentative D call TRBD1 (6 bases). With 3 bases removed from V and 1 base from J, the gap between germline ends came to 12 bases. The CDR3 covers 14 residues. Germline values: CDR1 DFQATT, CDR2 SNEGSKA (reference sequence). DNA for the CDR3: TGCAGTGCTAGTCCCGGGACACCGAACACTGAAGCTTTCTTT. Translated: CSASPGTPNTEAFF.

The chain has TRBV7-8 and TRBJ2-6; D may be TRBD1 (5 bases). The CDR3 totals 21 residues. Trimming took off 0 bases at V and 0 bases at J, with 21 bases between the two ends. Germline loops: CDR1 SGHVS, CDR2 FQNEAQ. As DNA, the CDR3 is TGTGCCAGCAGCTTAGCCCGTACTTTGCAGGGATCCAACTCTGGGGCCAACGTCCTGACTTTC. The encoded protein is CASSLARTLQGSNSGANVLTF.

The chain links TRBV27 to TRBJ2-1, with D maybe TRBD2 (6 bases). The CDR3 is made up of 18 amino acids. V was clipped by 1 base and J by 1 base, with 17 bases between them. CDR1 is MNHEY and CDR2 is SMNVEV in the germline V gene (reference sequence). The CDR3 DNA reads as TGTGCCAGCAGTTTATGGGGAGGAAAGGGTGCTTCCTACAATGAGCAGTTCTTC. It encodes CASSLWGGKGASYNEQFF.

The V call is TRBV2, the J call TRBJ2-5; 9 bases fit TRBD2. The CDR3 runs 14 residues. V was pared by 6 bases and J by 7 bases, with 9 bases of the junction left unmatched. In germline, CDR1 is SNHLY, CDR2 FYNNEI. Here the CDR3 reads CASSETSGLGTQYF. The CDR3 bases are TGTGCCAGCAGCGAAACTAGCGGGTTGGGGACCCAGTACTTC.